Listed below are T cell receptor beta chains from one sample, sequenced in a study of CD8+ T cells in alopecia areata. Repertoires were generated with immunoSEQ multiplex PCR, while TCRdb's copy carries only in-frame clones and drops some. The sample comprises 100,000 to 120,000 clones, 56% of which are singletons, and about 3.4% rests with the top ten. The sequencing here drew on CD4+ T cells sorted from blood, taken at week 24, from a patient treated with tofacitinib. All receptors derive from a human donor with alopecia areata. Both conserved end residues are part of each CDR3. The order of the fields is V gene, J gene, clone size, CDR3 protein. Size values are once, few and many counts, or a class for expanded clones, and some rows have none.

TRBV4-1,TRBJ1-4,few,CASSPNHGTESFNEKLFF
TRBV6-5,TRBJ2-5,.,CASVTGGGKTQYF
TRBV4-2,TRBJ2-7,.,CASSQTRDNYEQYF
TRBV18,TRBJ1-3,.,CASSPPTVAGNTIYF
TRBV6-6,TRBJ1-5,.,CASREIGADNQPQHF
TRBV27,TRBJ1-1,few,CASSSYEKVFF
TRBV19,TRBJ1-1,.,CASNWNTEAFF
TRBV2,TRBJ2-7,.,CASYRDSSSYEQYF
TRBV2,TRBJ2-3,few,CASSESHDTQYF
TRBV29-1,TRBJ1-2,.,CSVEQGAKNYGYTF
TRBV5-1,TRBJ1-2,few,CASSLDQGRDGYTF
TRBV29-1,TRBJ1-2,.,CSVEGRINYGYTF
TRBV6-5,TRBJ1-2,.,CASSYSGGGGYTF
TRBV29-1,TRBJ1-5,.,CSVGGASNQPQHF
TRBV6-5,TRBJ1-1,.,CASSRGGGNEAFF
TRBV30,TRBJ2-7,.,CAWSTVGSGLNYEQYF
TRBV11-2,TRBJ2-7,.,CASSTNRLPGAEQYF
TRBV9,TRBJ1-2,.,CASSPERDANYGYTF
TRBV11-3,TRBJ2-2,.,CASSLLRGSNTGELFF
TRBV5-1,TRBJ2-2,few,CASSETEYAAGELFF
TRBV11-2,TRBJ2-3,.,CASSLRLGGEVVGTQYF
TRBV15,TRBJ2-7,.,CATSSGRTDFSYEQYF
TRBV9,TRBJ1-1,once,CASTRAFF
TRBV14,TRBJ2-6,.,CASSHLGSGANVLTF
TRBV4-3,TRBJ2-1,medium-sized,CASSGLAGAPIF
TRBV30,TRBJ1-4,.,CAWSGDWEKLFF
TRBV4-3,TRBJ2-6,.,CASSPQPDGLSGANVLTF
TRBV29-1,TRBJ1-2,.,CSVGAEGYGYTF
TRBV5-4,TRBJ1-2,.,CASSSDSWSGYTF
TRBV29-1,TRBJ2-7,.,CSVVVSSYEQYF
TRBV2,TRBJ2-5,.,CASTGQGMETQYF
TRBV6-6,TRBJ1-3,.,CASRSGQTGNTIYF
TRBV27,TRBJ1-2,few,CASSPTNRGDRGYTF
TRBV27,TRBJ1-5,.,CASRPRTPGKPQHF
TRBV2,TRBJ2-4,.,CASRNLDAVSIQYF
TRBV7-9,TRBJ2-3,.,CASRVDLSDTQYF
TRBV4-3,TRBJ2-3,.,CASSQDPGDTQYF
TRBV6-5,TRBJ1-2,.,CASRPSGSGGYTF
TRBV29-1,TRBJ2-3,.,CSAGTGADTQYF
TRBV11-3,TRBJ1-1,.,CASSLDQGRSEAFF
TRBV11-1,TRBJ2-5,.,CASSLAGTETQYF
TRBV30,TRBJ2-1,few,CAWSGLSEQFF
TRBV5-1,TRBJ2-7,once,CASSLEEGRTYEQYF
TRBV27,TRBJ2-7,.,CASSFSRPGLAYEQYF
TRBV10-3,TRBJ2-1,few,CAISDRAGANYNEQFF
TRBV7-9,TRBJ1-1,.,CASSLMQNTEAFF
TRBV7-9,TRBJ2-3,.,CASSLMASLDTQYF
TRBV5-1,TRBJ2-3,few,CASSWGLPSGDTQYF
TRBV7-9,TRBJ2-2,.,CASSGKGVWNTGELFF
TRBV7-2,TRBJ2-3,once,CASSFGGLAGYDTQYF
TRBV29-1,TRBJ1-5,.,CSVVTGGSGQPQHF
TRBV29-1,TRBJ2-4,.,CSVVGGNIQYF
TRBV30,TRBJ2-7,.,CAWSVQYEQYF
TRBV7-2,TRBJ2-5,.,CASRRSYGEETQYF
TRBV15,TRBJ2-7,.,CATSPRDWGGEQYF
TRBV5-1,TRBJ1-1,.,CASRHIQGEGMNTEAFF
TRBV2,TRBJ1-2,.,CASRPDGYGYTF
TRBV14,TRBJ2-2,few,CASSPRTAGELFF
TRBV9,TRBJ2-4,.,CASSVGPGRENIQYF